Below, one T cell receptor beta chain is given with its context. The data were obtained in a study of blood T cell repertoires in COVID-19. About the research overall: Samples taken during acute and convalescent COVID-19 were collected in the United States, Italy and Spain. In each case, the material was cDNA or gDNA derived from T cells, B-cell-depleted T cells, or PBMCs.

This CDR3 region has 15 residues. CDR1 is SGHTA and CDR2 is FQGTGA in the germline V gene. Trimming removed 0 bases from V and 5 bases from J; junction bases left unmatched: 5. Authors' data handling: It was from reference gene primer amplification that nucleated cell counts were estimated. Repertoires were generated with immunoSEQ multiplex PCR, while TCRdb's copy carries only in-frame clones and drops some. V, J and clone size are those of that table, while D and trimming were read from the DNA. This table has 200,000 to 300,000 clones, 84% appearing once. Sequenced sample: peripheral blood. This TCR came from a man aged 50-60 years with acute or convalescent COVID-19. The chain couples TRBV7-3 to TRBJ2-5; 8 bases map to TRBD2. The CDR3 DNA is TGTGCCAGCAGCTTAACCTTGACTAGCGCGGAGACCCAGTACTTC. Residues: CASSLTLTSAETQYF.